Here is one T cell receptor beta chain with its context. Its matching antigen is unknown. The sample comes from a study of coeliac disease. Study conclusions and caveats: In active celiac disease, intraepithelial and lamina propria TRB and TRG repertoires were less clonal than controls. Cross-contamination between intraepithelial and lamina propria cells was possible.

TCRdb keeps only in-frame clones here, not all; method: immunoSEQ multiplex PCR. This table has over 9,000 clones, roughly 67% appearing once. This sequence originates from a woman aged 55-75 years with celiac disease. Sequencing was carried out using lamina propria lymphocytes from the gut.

CDR3 sequence reads: CASSEGLAGVRYEQYF. The DNA of the CDR3 is TGTGCCAGCAGTGAGGGACTAGCGGGAGTGCGGTACGAGCAGTACTTC. This chain uses TRBV6-1 with TRBJ2-7, with TRBD2 identical over 14 bases. The CDR3 consists of 16 residues. J lost 4 bases, V lost 3 bases, and 5 bases had no gene match. Looked up from germline, CDR1 is MNHNS and CDR2 is SASEGT.